The 27 T cell receptor beta chains presented below share a single source sample, sequenced in a study of blood T cell repertoires in COVID-19. Assay: immunoSEQ multiplex PCR; the TCRdb copy retains only in-frame clones and omits some. This sample carries about 190,000 clones, approximately 78% of them seen once, and the ten largest clones take about 18%. Sequenced input: PBMCs or T cells enriched from blood (not recorded which). These receptor sequences come from a woman aged 45-65 years who had recovered from COVID-19.

This clone has just a few counts. This chain connects TRBV15 to TRBJ2-7; a possible D gene is TRBD2 (6 bases). Per germline, CDR1 LNHNV and CDR2 YYDKDF (reference sequence). Between the trimmed V and J ends, which lost 0 bases and 4 bases, there was a span of 7 bases. The CDR3 is made up of 13 amino acids. CDR3 in amino acids: CATSREGGYEQYF. The CDR3 region has the DNA TGTGCCACCAGCAGAGAGGGGGGATACGAGCAGTACTTC.

The V call is TRBV7-9, the J call TRBJ1-1, with a possible D match to TRBD1 (5 bases). Deletions cut 1 base from V and 8 bases from J, with 11 bases between. Per the germline V gene, CDR1 is SEHNR and CDR2 is FQNEAQ (reference sequence). This CDR3 has 13 residues. CDR3: CASSLVEQGEAFF. The CDR3 DNA reads TGTGCCAGCAGCTTAGTGGAGCAGGGAGAAGCTTTCTTT.

V is TRBV2 and J is TRBJ1-5; 7 nucleotides align to TRBD1. Trimming took 4 bases from V and 7 from J; bases not matched to a gene: 4. CDR1 and CDR2 from the germline V gene are SNHLY and FYNNEI. This CDR3 is 13 amino acids long. CDR3 nucleotide sequence: TGTGCCAGCAGTGGGACAGGTGAGCAGCCCCAGCATTTT. Protein product: CASSGTGEQPQHF.

The V call is TRBV29-1, the J call TRBJ2-7; TRBD2 aligns across 8 bases. Per the germline V gene, CDR1 is SQVTM and CDR2 is ANQGSEA. The CDR3 consists of 12 residues. Trimming took 5 bases from V and 3 from J; bases not matched to a gene: 3. The CDR3 sequence is CSVLAGFYEQYF. CDR3 DNA: TGCAGCGTTTTAGCGGGATTCTACGAGCAGTACTTC.

CDR3 nucleotides: TGCAGTGCGAACAGGGAAGAGACCCAGTACTTC. This translates into CSANREETQYF. This chain uses TRBV20-1 with TRBJ2-5; tentative D call: TRBD1 (6 bases). Deletions cut 6 bases from V and 3 bases from J, with 8 bases between. Germline V lookup: CDR1 DFQATT, CDR2 SNEGSKA (reference sequence). The CDR3 is 11 residues long.

The chain is built from TRBV6-5 and TRBJ1-1, with D unclear. Germline V gene lookup returns CDR1 MNHEY and CDR2 SVGAGI. The V gene lost 8 bases and the J gene lost 1 base, with 17 bases spanning the gap. The CDR3 extends over 15 amino acids. CDR3 in amino acids: CASPSTGGGNTEAFF. CDR3 coding DNA: TGTGCCAGCCCCAGTACGGGAGGCGGGAACACTGAAGCTTTCTTT.

The CDR3 DNA sequence: TGTGCCAGCAGCTACGCGGACACTGAAGCTTTCTTT. The encoded protein is CASSYADTEAFF. J is TRBJ1-1 and V is TRBV7-9; D unclear. The V gene's germline CDR1 is SEHNR and CDR2 FQNEAQ (reference sequence). V was clipped by 4 bases and J by 3 bases, with 6 bases between them. The CDR3 sequence is 12 residues long.

As to this clone: The junction departs from the called germline gene at one end, perhaps through a read error. The chain combines TRBV5-1 with TRBJ2-7; 7 nucleotides match TRBD1. The length of the CDR3 is 13 residues. The germline V gene has CDR1 SGHRS and CDR2 YFSETQ. CDR3 sequence: CATSPTGFSEQYF. The CDR3 DNA sequence: TGCGCCACCAGCCCGACAGGGTTCTCCGAGCAGTACTTC.

The chain joins TRBV28 to TRBJ2-1; TRBD2 matches at 8 bases. The V segment lost 3 bases and the J segment 9 bases; nucleotides outside the gene matches: 10. CDR1 and CDR2 (germline): MDHEN, SYDVKM. The CDR3 loop spans 15 amino acids. Here the CDR3 reads CASSLGGLGRGEQFF. CDR3 DNA: TGTGCCAGCAGTTTGGGGGGACTAGGGAGGGGTGAGCAGTTCTTC.

The chain employs TRBV12-5 and TRBJ2-2, with TRBD1 as a possible D gene (6 bases). Germline V gene sequence: CDR1 LGHNT, CDR2 FRNRAP. With 0 bases removed from V and 10 bases from J, the gap between germline ends came to 21 bases. The CDR3 contains 17 residues. This CDR3 is CASGLVLAVQGAEELFF. The DNA of the CDR3 is TGTGCTAGTGGTTTGGTACTCGCGGTACAGGGCGCGGAGGAGCTGTTTTTT.

This chain links TRBV18 with TRBJ2-7; no reliable D call. The CDR3 length is 14 residues. Trimming cost V 3 bases and J 5 bases, with 14 bases left between them. The V gene's germline CDR1 is KGHSH and CDR2 LQKENI. The CDR3 DNA is TGTGCCAGCTCACCTGACATCGGTAGTCACGAGCAGTACTTC. It is translated as CASSPDIGSHEQYF.

The chain employs TRBV7-9 and TRBJ2-7, with a weak D call TRBD2 (6 bases). This CDR3 comprises 13 residues. The germline gives CDR1 SEHNR, CDR2 FQNEAQ (reference sequence). The V and J ends lost 8 bases and 5 bases respectively, with 16 bases between them. The CDR3 DNA sequence: TGTGCCAGCGGGTACCGGGAGCCCCACGAGCAGTACTTC. Amino acid sequence: CASGYREPHEQYF.

V is TRBV3-1 (or the pseudogene TRBV3-2) and J is TRBJ1-3; 7 bases fit TRBD1. CDR1 is LGHDT, CDR2 YNNKEL, per germline (reference sequence). This CDR3 has 16 amino acids. V was pared by 7 bases and J by 0 bases, with 9 bases of the junction left unmatched. CDR3 loop: CASNLGQLISGNTIYF. CDR3 sequence (DNA): TGTGCCAGCAACTTGGGACAGCTTATCTCTGGAAACACCATATATTTT.

The chain couples TRBV29-1 to TRBJ1-4; TRBD1 matches 7 bases. The germline V gene has CDR1 SQVTM and CDR2 ANQGSEA. The CDR3 has 14 amino acids. V gave up 1 base and J gave up 7 bases; unmatched junction bases: 6. The DNA for the CDR3 is TGCAGCGTTGAAGCTAGGGGGCATGGTGAAAAACTGTTTTTT. Residues: CSVEARGHGEKLFF.

The V gene is TRBV7-2, the J gene TRBJ2-7, with 9 bases that match TRBD1. V dropped 5 bases and J dropped 6; count of bases not matched to a gene: 8. CDR3 length: 14 residues. Looked up from germline, CDR1 is SGHTA and CDR2 is FQGNSA. The CDR3 loop is CASSPPGTGREQYF. The CDR3 DNA reads TGTGCCAGCAGCCCCCCAGGGACAGGGCGCGAGCAGTACTTC. The variable domain in full, completed from reference TRBV7-2 and TRBJ2-7, reads GAGVSQSPSNKVTEKGKDVELRCDPISGHTALYWYRQSLGQGLEFLIYFQGNSAPDKSGLPSDRFSAERTGGSVSTLTIQRTQQEDSAVYLCASSPPGTGREQYFGPGTRLTVT.

This chain connects TRBV27 to TRBJ2-4, with D possibly TRBD2 on 6 matching bases. The length of the CDR3 is 16 residues. CDR1 and CDR2 (germline): MNHEY, SMNVEV (reference sequence). The ends were cut back, 4 bases at V and 0 bases at J, with 13 bases in the middle. The CDR3 bases are TGTGCCAGCAGTTGGGGGGTGGGGCTAGCCAAAAACATTCAGTACTTC. It is translated as CASSWGVGLAKNIQYF.

This clone was picked up a small number of times. This CDR3 is also generated by other DNA sequences in the sample. The chain uses TRBV19 and TRBJ2-5; maybe TRBD2 (5 bases). V dropped 1 base and J dropped 4 bases, with 10 bases sitting between them. Germline V gene data show CDR1 as LNHDA and CDR2 as SQIVND (reference sequence). The CDR3 has 14 residues. CDR3 coding DNA: TGTGCCAGTAGTATAGGAGGGTTCGGAGAGACCCAGTACTTC. It yields the protein CASSIGGFGETQYF.

The V gene is TRBV11-2, the J gene TRBJ2-1, with no clear D. The CDR3 is 17 residues long. CDR1 and CDR2 from the germline V gene are SGHAT and FQNNGV. The V gene lost 5 bases and the J gene lost 0 bases, with 17 bases spanning the gap. CDR3 loop: CASSRRLELSSYNEQFF. Here the CDR3 DNA reads TGTGCCAGCAGCCGACGGCTGGAACTAAGCTCCTACAATGAGCAGTTCTTC. Supplemented by reference TRBV11-2 and TRBJ2-1, the full variable domain reads EAGVAQSPRYKIIEKRQSVAFWCNPISGHATLYWYQQILGQGPKLLIQFQNNGVVDDSQLPKDRFSAERLKGVDSTLKIQPAKLEDSAVYLCASSRRLELSSYNEQFFGPGTRLTVL.

J is TRBJ2-1 and V is TRBV7-2; no reliable D call. The CDR3 length is 15 residues. Trimming pared 8 bases from V and 0 bases from J, leaving 14 bases between. Per the germline V gene, CDR1 is SGHTA and CDR2 is FQGNSA. CDR3: CASPPTADSYNEQFF. Written as DNA, the CDR3 is TGTGCCAGCCCCCCTACAGCAGACTCCTACAATGAGCAGTTCTTC.

The chain is built from TRBV6-5 and TRBJ2-7; D is possibly TRBD1 (6 bases). Germline CDR1 MNHEY, CDR2 SVGAGI. Trimming stripped 0 bases from V and 1 base from J, with 10 bases between. The CDR3 has 15 amino acids. The CDR3 loop reads CASSYSGTLSYEQYF. The CDR3 DNA reads TGTGCCAGCAGTTACTCGGGGACACTTTCCTACGAGCAGTACTTC.

This sequence joins TRBV2 and TRBJ1-5; TRBD1 is a possible D gene (5 bases). Trimming stripped 6 bases from V and 4 bases from J, with 16 bases between. Germline-derived CDR1 and CDR2 are SNHLY and FYNNEI. The CDR3 totals 15 residues. The CDR3 spells CASSDTDIRNQPQHF. DNA of the CDR3: TGTGCCAGCAGCGATACGGACATCCGTAATCAGCCCCAGCATTTT.

The chain employs TRBV18 and TRBJ1-1; D might be TRBD1 (5 bases). The CDR3 has 15 amino acids. The germline V and J ends were trimmed by 4 bases and 3 bases, with 15 bases remaining between them. Germline CDR1 KGHSH, CDR2 LQKENI. CDR3 residues: CASSRSGPEYTEAFF. The CDR3 DNA sequence: TGTGCCAGCTCACGATCAGGGCCGGAATACACTGAAGCTTTCTTT.

The sample holds a few counts of this clone. The V gene is TRBV4-2, the J gene TRBJ2-4, with 7 nucleotides matching TRBD2. Germline-derived CDR1 and CDR2 are LGHNA and YNFKEQ. The CDR3 contains 16 residues. V shed 0 bases and J 5 bases; nucleotides not matched to a gene: 7. CDR3 protein: CASSQEAGRVQNIQYF. CDR3 DNA sequence: TGTGCCAGCAGCCAAGAAGCGGGAAGGGTGCAAAACATTCAGTACTTC.

The chain uses TRBV7-2 and TRBJ1-6; 7 nucleotides align to TRBD1. The germline V gene encodes CDR1 SGHTA and CDR2 FQGNSA. The V segment lost 4 bases and the J segment 8 bases; nucleotides outside the gene matches: 8. The CDR3 extends over 15 amino acids. The CDR3 sequence: CASSSMTGWDSPLHF. DNA for the CDR3: TGTGCCAGCAGCTCGATGACAGGGTGGGATTCACCCCTCCACTTT.

This clone was detected once. The genes are TRBV4-2 and TRBJ2-1; possible D gene TRBD2, 5 bases. This CDR3 has 16 amino acids. Germline CDR1 reads LGHNA; CDR2 reads YNFKEQ. Trimming cost V 1 base and J 5 bases, with 15 bases left between them. The CDR3 here is CASSQVGTRLNNEQFF. CDR3 bases: TGTGCCAGCAGCCAAGTCGGCACTAGATTAAACAATGAGCAGTTCTTC.

This rearrangement joins TRBV6-6 to TRBJ2-7; 10 bases map to TRBD1. The CDR3 is made up of 15 amino acids. CDR1 is MNHNY and CDR2 is SVGAGI in the germline V gene (reference sequence). The V and J ends lost 0 bases and 3 bases, in that order; junction bases with no gene match: 2. CDR3 DNA: TGTGCCAGCAGTTACTCGAGGACAGGGGGCTACGAGCAGTACTTC. Amino acid sequence: CASSYSRTGGYEQYF.

V and J are TRBV7-9 and TRBJ1-4, with D possibly matching TRBD1 (5 bases). Germline CDR1 SEHNR, CDR2 FQNEAQ (reference sequence). The CDR3 has 18 residues. Deletions cut 0 bases from V and 3 bases from J, with 17 bases between. The chain's CDR3 is CASSLAYDRWGANEKLFF. The CDR3 nucleotides read TGTGCCAGCAGCTTAGCGTACGACCGCTGGGGGGCTAATGAAAAACTGTTTTTT.